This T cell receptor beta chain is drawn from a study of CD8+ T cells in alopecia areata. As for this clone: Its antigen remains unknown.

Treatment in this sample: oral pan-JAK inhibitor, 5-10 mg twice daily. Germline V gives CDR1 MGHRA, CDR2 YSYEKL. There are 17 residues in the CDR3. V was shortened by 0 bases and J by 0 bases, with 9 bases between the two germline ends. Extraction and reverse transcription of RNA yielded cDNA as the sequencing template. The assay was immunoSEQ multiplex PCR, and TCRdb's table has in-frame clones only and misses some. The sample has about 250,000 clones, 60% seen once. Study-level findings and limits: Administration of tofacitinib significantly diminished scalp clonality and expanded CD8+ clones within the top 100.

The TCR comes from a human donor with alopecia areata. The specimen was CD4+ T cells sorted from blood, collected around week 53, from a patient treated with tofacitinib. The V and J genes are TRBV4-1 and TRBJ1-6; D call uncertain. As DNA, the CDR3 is TGCGCCAGCAGCCAAGATGGGAAGAGCTCCTATAATTCACCCCTCCACTTT. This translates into CASSQDGKSSYNSPLHF.